The 26 T cell receptor beta chains below all came from one sample that was sequenced in a study of blood T cell repertoires in COVID-19. The method was immunoSEQ multiplex PCR; TCRdb's version includes in-frame clones alone and lacks a portion of them. Here the sample spans approximately 190,000 clones, 70% to 85% being singletons. Sequenced material: peripheral blood. The source of these receptors is a woman aged 25 to 45 with acute or convalescent COVID-19.

The chain links TRBV18 to TRBJ2-3, with 9 bases aligning to TRBD1. This CDR3 is built from 17 residues. CDR1 KGHSH and CDR2 LQKENI come from the germline V gene. V was clipped by 1 base and J by 5 bases; unmatched bases: 10. For the CDR3, the DNA is TGTGCCAGCTCACCACTACCGGGGACAGGGAGAGGAGATACGCAGTATTTT. The encoded protein is CASSPLPGTGRGDTQYF.

This clone came up a few times. The rearrangement joins TRBV27 to TRBJ2-7, with TRBD1 identical over 8 bases. CDR3 size: 14 residues. J was trimmed by 4 bases and V by 2 bases; bases with no gene match: 4. CDR1 and CDR2 from the germline V gene are MNHEY and SMNVEV (reference sequence). CDR3 DNA sequence: TGTGCCAGCAGTTTACGGACAGGGTGGTACGAGCAGTACTTC. Translated, it gives CASSLRTGWYEQYF.

V gene TRBV3-1 (or the pseudogene TRBV3-2) combines with J gene TRBJ1-1; D possibly corresponds to TRBD1 (5 bases). V was cut by 1 base and J by 4 bases, with 16 bases left in between. CDR3 size: 16 residues. Germline loops: CDR1 LGHDT, CDR2 YNNKEL (reference sequence). CDR3 residues: CASSQGRQLHSTEAFF. CDR3 coding DNA: TGTGCCAGCAGCCAAGGTCGACAGTTGCACAGCACTGAAGCTTTCTTT.

This clone has a single count. The chain employs TRBV29-1 and TRBJ2-1; a possible D gene is TRBD2 (5 bases). This CDR3 has 13 residues. From germline, CDR1 is SQVTM and CDR2 ANQGSEA. V dropped 4 bases and J dropped 5 bases, with 12 bases sitting between them. CDR3 coding DNA: TGCAGCGTTGCCTGGTCTAGCCACAATGAGCAGTTCTTC. Protein sequence: CSVAWSSHNEQFF.

The chain joins TRBV6-5 to TRBJ1-5; no firm D call. Germline V gene data show CDR1 as MNHEY and CDR2 as SVGAGI. Trimming cost V 6 bases and J 0 bases, with 12 bases left between them. This CDR3 is 15 amino acids long. CDR3 DNA sequence: TGTGCCAGCAGAGCCAGGACTTTTAGCAATCAGCCCCAGCATTTT. Residues: CASRARTFSNQPQHF.

This clone showed up just once. Additional DNA sequences in this sample encode the identical CDR3. The J gene is TRBJ2-7, the V gene TRBV5-1; TRBD1 aligns across 7 bases. The length of the CDR3 is 12 residues. Per the germline V gene, CDR1 is SGHRS and CDR2 is YFSETQ. Trimming cost V 0 bases and J 6 bases; bases outside gene matches: 0. The DNA of the CDR3 is TGCGCCAGCAGCTTGGCAGGGGGCGAGCAGTACTTC. It specifies CASSLAGGEQYF.

The rearrangement uses TRBV2 and TRBJ1-1, with TRBD1 matching over 8 bases. CDR1 is SNHLY and CDR2 is FYNNEI in the germline V gene. The CDR3 length is 13 residues. The V and J ends lost 8 bases and 5 bases, in that order; junction bases with no gene match: 7. CDR3 loop: CASGRTGGTEAFF. The CDR3 DNA reads TGTGCCAGCGGGAGAACAGGGGGGACTGAAGCTTTCTTT.

The genes are TRBV19 and TRBJ1-5; 9 nucleotides line up with TRBD1. CDR1 is LNHDA and CDR2 is SQIVND in the germline V gene (reference sequence). J lost 3 bases, V lost 7 bases, and 7 bases had no gene match. This CDR3 region has 15 residues. The CDR3 here is CASTPGTGINQPQHF. CDR3 nucleotides: TGTGCCAGTACCCCCGGGACAGGGATCAATCAGCCCCAGCATTTT.

The CDR3 nucleotides read TGTGCCAGTAAGGGACTAGCGGGAGCCGCGGAGACCCAGTACTTC. Its translation is CASKGLAGAAETQYF. The chain combines TRBV19 with TRBJ2-5; 14 bases agree with TRBD2. The CDR3 length is 15 residues. Germline loops: CDR1 LNHDA, CDR2 SQIVND (reference sequence). Trimming took 7 bases from V and 5 from J; bases not matched to a gene: 6.

The chain joins TRBV15 to TRBJ2-5, with a weak D call TRBD2 (6 bases). The CDR3 has 13 residues. Deletions cut 8 bases from V and 5 bases from J, with 15 bases between. Germline CDR1 is LNHNV and CDR2 is YYDKDF (reference sequence). Here the CDR3 reads CATREEGRETQYF. The DNA for the CDR3 is TGTGCCACCCGGGAAGAGGGGAGGGAGACCCAGTACTTC.

The chain couples TRBV11-2 to TRBJ2-4; D remains unclear. The CDR3 spans 16 residues. The V end was cut by 3 bases, the J end by 3 bases, with 15 bases between. Looked up from germline, CDR1 is SGHAT and CDR2 is FQNNGV. In DNA, the CDR3 is TGTGCCAGCAGCTTTGTGCGAGGTGTAGGCAAAAACATTCAGTACTTC. It codes for CASSFVRGVGKNIQYF.

CDR3 in amino acids: CASSWGDRGKNIQYF. The CDR3 nucleotides are TGTGCCAGCAGTTGGGGTGACAGGGGCAAAAACATTCAGTACTTC. The chain has TRBV28 and TRBJ2-4; 8 bases are a match to TRBD1. The germline V gene encodes CDR1 MDHEN and CDR2 SYDVKM. The V segment lost 4 bases and the J segment 3 bases; nucleotides outside the gene matches: 5. The CDR3 runs 15 residues.

The V and J genes are TRBV15 and TRBJ1-1; D is perhaps TRBD1 (6 bases). The CDR3 runs 13 residues. Germline V lookup: CDR1 LNHNV, CDR2 YYDKDF (reference sequence). V was trimmed by 6 bases and J by 1 base, leaving 9 bases between them. CDR3 DNA sequence: TGTGCCACCAGGCGGACAGCGAACACTGAAGCTTTCTTT. It codes for CATRRTANTEAFF.

This rearrangement joins TRBV20-1 to TRBJ2-3; 15 bases line up with TRBD2. CDR3 length: 16 amino acids. Germline CDR1 DFQATT, CDR2 SNEGSKA (reference sequence). Trimming removed 3 bases from V and 4 bases from J; junction bases left unmatched: 5. The CDR3 nucleotides are TGCAGTGCTAGTCGGACTAGCGGGAGGGCCGCAGATACGCAGTATTTT. It specifies CSASRTSGRAADTQYF.

V gene TRBV10-1 combines with J gene TRBJ1-4, with 8 nucleotides matching TRBD1. V lost 3 bases to trimming and J lost 7 bases; unmatched junction nucleotides: 4. Germline V gene sequence: CDR1 WNHNN, CDR2 SYGVQD (reference sequence). There are 14 residues in the CDR3. The CDR3 coding sequence is TGCGCCAGCAGTGATCCGGGACAGGTTGAAAAACTGTTTTTT. Its translation is CASSDPGQVEKLFF.

The gene calls are TRBV13 and TRBJ2-3; maybe TRBD2 (6 bases). The germline V gene encodes CDR1 PRHDT and CDR2 FYEKMQ (reference sequence). V lost 1 base, J lost 8 bases, and 13 bases lay in between. The CDR3 sequence is 14 residues long. The CDR3 DNA sequence: TGTGCCAGCAGCTTAGACGGGAGTTGGAGTACGCAGTATTTT. The encoded protein is CASSLDGSWSTQYF. Combining the CDR3 with reference TRBV13 and TRBJ2-3 gives the whole variable domain AAGVIQSPRHLIKEKRETATLKCYPIPRHDTVYWYQQGPGQDPQFLISFYEKMQSDKGSIPDRFSAQQFSDYHSELNMSSLELGDSALYFCASSLDGSWSTQYFGPGTRLTVL.

In its sample, this clone was seen once. J is TRBJ1-1 and V is TRBV4-1, with no clear D. Per the germline V gene, CDR1 is MGHRA and CDR2 is YSYEKL. V was cut by 4 bases and J by 0 bases, with 12 bases left in between. There are 15 residues in the CDR3. The DNA for the CDR3 is TGCGCCAGCAGCCCAGGCCCACTCTTGAACACTGAAGCTTTCTTT. This codes for CASSPGPLLNTEAFF.

V gene TRBV19 combines with J gene TRBJ2-7, with 8 bases aligning to TRBD1. J gave up 3 bases and V 3 bases, and 7 bases lay outside the gene matches. The CDR3 covers 15 residues. Germline-derived CDR1 and CDR2 are LNHDA and SQIVND (reference sequence). This CDR3 is CASSIQGAPHYEQYF. The CDR3 DNA follows: TGTGCCAGTAGTATCCAGGGGGCTCCTCACTACGAGCAGTACTTC.

The rearrangement joins TRBV30 to TRBJ2-3; 10 bases align to TRBD1. From germline, CDR1 is GTSNPN and CDR2 SVGIG (reference sequence). The V and J ends lost 8 bases and 11 bases, in that order; junction bases with no gene match: 16. The CDR3 is 14 amino acids. This CDR3 reads CAAGAGTGALMQYF. The CDR3 nucleotides are TGTGCCGCTGGGGCTGGGACAGGGGCCCTAATGCAGTATTTT. The variable domain in full, with the rest retrieved from reference TRBV30 and TRBJ2-3, is SQTIHQWPATLVQPVGSPLSLECTVEGTSNPNLYWYRQAAGRGLQLLFYSVGIGQISSEVPQNLSASRPQDRQFILSSKKLLLSDSGFYLCAAGAGTGALMQYFGPGTRLTVL.

This chain links TRBV11-3 with TRBJ1-2; D not resolved. The germline CDR1 and CDR2 sequences are SGHNT and YENEEA. Between the trimmed V and J ends, which lost 4 bases and 8 bases, there was a span of 8 bases. This CDR3 is 11 amino acids long. CDR3 DNA sequence: TGTGCCAGCAGCTGGCGGAGGGGCTACACCTTC. This gives the protein CASSWRRGYTF.

This clone was detected a few times. The chain joins TRBV13 to TRBJ1-3; D remains unclear. Germline CDR1 reads PRHDT; CDR2 reads FYEKMQ (reference sequence). The V end lost 5 bases, the J end lost 2 bases, and 10 bases lay between the germline ends. The CDR3 is 14 residues long. The CDR3 loop is CASSPGTAGNTIYF. DNA for the CDR3: TGTGCCAGCAGCCCCGGCACAGCTGGAAACACCATATATTTT. Drawing the rest from reference TRBV13 and TRBJ1-3, the complete variable domain is AAGVIQSPRHLIKEKRETATLKCYPIPRHDTVYWYQQGPGQDPQFLISFYEKMQSDKGSIPDRFSAQQFSDYHSELNMSSLELGDSALYFCASSPGTAGNTIYFGEGSWLTVV.

The gene calls are TRBV7-2 and TRBJ1-2; no clear D. Germline values: CDR1 SGHTA, CDR2 FQGNSA. Trimming removed 1 base at V and 7 bases at J, with 16 bases between. The CDR3 contains 15 residues. The CDR3 nucleotides are TGTGCCAGCAGCTTAGACTCAGGTCTTGTTCCTGGCTACACCTTC. Translation: CASSLDSGLVPGYTF.

This CDR3 is CASSQVAGEQFF. The CDR3 region has the DNA TGTGCCAGCAGCCAAGTTGCGGGGGAGCAGTTCTTC. The chain has TRBV3-1 (or the pseudogene TRBV3-2) and TRBJ2-1, with D possibly being TRBD2 (6 bases). The CDR3 runs to 12 residues. V lost 1 base to trimming and J lost 10 bases, with 8 bases between them. CDR1 is LGHDT, CDR2 YNNKEL, per germline (reference sequence).

J is TRBJ1-2 and V is TRBV11-1; 9 bases line up with TRBD1. J gave up 2 bases and V 5 bases, and 3 bases lay outside the gene matches. The CDR3 has 14 amino acids. Germline CDR1 is SGHAT and CDR2 is FQDESV (reference sequence). The CDR3 loop reads CASSPGTGNYGYTF. The CDR3 region has the DNA TGTGCCAGCAGCCCCGGGACAGGGAACTATGGCTACACCTTC.

The chain employs TRBV7-2 and TRBJ2-7; no definite D call. Trimming shortened V by 5 bases and J by 2 bases, and 10 bases separated the two germline ends. The germline V gene has CDR1 SGHTA and CDR2 FQGNSA. The CDR3 has 13 residues. CDR3 sequence reads: CASSTRVAYEQYF. The CDR3 coding sequence is TGTGCCAGCAGCACCCGCGTAGCCTACGAGCAGTACTTC.

The chain couples TRBV19 to TRBJ1-2; 7 bases fit TRBD1. The CDR3 totals 14 residues. V trimming: 3 bases; J trimming: 5 bases; junction bases outside the gene matches: 6. Germline V CDR1 and CDR2: LNHDA, SQIVND (reference sequence). CDR3 region: CASSITGEIYGYTF. DNA of the CDR3: TGTGCCAGTAGTATTACAGGGGAGATATATGGCTACACCTTC.